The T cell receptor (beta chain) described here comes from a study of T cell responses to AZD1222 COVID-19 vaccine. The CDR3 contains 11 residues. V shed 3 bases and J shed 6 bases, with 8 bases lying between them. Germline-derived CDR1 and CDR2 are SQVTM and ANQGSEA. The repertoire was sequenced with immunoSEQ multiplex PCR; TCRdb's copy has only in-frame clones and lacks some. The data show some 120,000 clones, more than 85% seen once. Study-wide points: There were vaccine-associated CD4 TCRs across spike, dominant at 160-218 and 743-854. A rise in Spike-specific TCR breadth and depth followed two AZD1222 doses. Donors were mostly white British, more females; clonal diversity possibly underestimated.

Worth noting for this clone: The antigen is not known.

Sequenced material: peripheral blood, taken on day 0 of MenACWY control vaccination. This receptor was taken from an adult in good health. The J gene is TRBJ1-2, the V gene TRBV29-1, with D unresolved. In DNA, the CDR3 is TGCAGCGTTGACCAAGGCGATGGCTACACCTTC. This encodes CSVDQGDGYTF.